The clone carrying this T cell receptor (beta chain) was seen only a few times. Its cognate antigen is unknown. The data derive from a study of blood T cells in healthy people across ages. Then a second PCR, running about 7 to 11 cycles, was carried out with a sample-barcoded 5' primer and a J-beta primer mix. Every single cDNA molecule received a tag from a template-switch adaptor with 12 random nucleotides. MiXCR, run by TCRdb on the 5' RACE reads, gives a single entry per CDR3 protein. Of about 800,000 distinct CDR3 sequences in the sample, about 25% were seen once. Trimming cost V 7 bases and J 5 bases; bases outside gene matches: 6. Germline CDR1 reads SGDLS; CDR2 reads YYNGEE. The CDR3 is 13 residues long. Each sample yielded at least 5.5 micrograms of PBMC total RNA. Study-wide results and caveats: Long-lived donors exceeded aged donors in naive CD4+ cells and diversity. It was found that TCR beta diversity correlated strongly with the percentage of naive T cells.

Another study also made use of these data, one on T cells of mothers and their children.

What was sequenced was blood. The V gene is TRBV9, the J gene TRBJ2-1; 7 bases are shared with TRBD2. This TCR derives from a boy younger than 18 in good health. CDR3 nucleotides: TGTGCCAGCCGAGCGGGAATCGACAATGAGCAGTTCTTC. The encoded protein is CASRAGIDNEQFF.